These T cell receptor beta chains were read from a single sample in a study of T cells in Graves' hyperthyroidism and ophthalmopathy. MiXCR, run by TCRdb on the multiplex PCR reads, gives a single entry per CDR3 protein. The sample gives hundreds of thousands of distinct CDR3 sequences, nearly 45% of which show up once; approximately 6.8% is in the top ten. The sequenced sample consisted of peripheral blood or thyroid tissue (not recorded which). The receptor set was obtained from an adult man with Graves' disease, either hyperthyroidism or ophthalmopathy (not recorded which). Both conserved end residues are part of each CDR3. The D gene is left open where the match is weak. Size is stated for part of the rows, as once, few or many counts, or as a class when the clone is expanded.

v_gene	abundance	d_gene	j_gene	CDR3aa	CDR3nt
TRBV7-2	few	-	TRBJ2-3	CASSFGSTDTQYF	TGTGCCAGCAGCTTCGGCAGCACAGATACGCAGTATTTT
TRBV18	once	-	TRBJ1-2	CASSPLEGSDGYTF	TGTGCCAGCTCACCGCTCGAGGGAAGCGATGGCTACACCTTC
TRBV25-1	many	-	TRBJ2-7	CASSEYGFYEQYF	TGTGCCAGCAGTGAATATGGGTTTTACGAGCAGTACTTC
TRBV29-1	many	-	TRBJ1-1	CSVRRGLPNTEAFF	TGCAGCGTTAGACGGGGGTTACCTAACACTGAAGCTTTCTTT
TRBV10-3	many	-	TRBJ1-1	CAIQSGGNTEAFF	TGTGCCATCCAATCGGGAGGGAACACTGAAGCTTTCTTT
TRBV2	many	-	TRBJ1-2	CAIELRTNYGYTF	TGTGCCATAGAACTGCGCACTAACTATGGCTACACCTTC
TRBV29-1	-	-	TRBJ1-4	CSAREGLNEKLFF	TGCAGTGCTAGGGAGGGGCTTAATGAAAAACTGTTTTTT
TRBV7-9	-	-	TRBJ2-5	CASSFASGDNQPQYF	TGTGCCAGCAGCTTCGCGTCGGGGGACAATCAGCCCCAGTACTTC
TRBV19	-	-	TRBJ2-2	CASSSAWTGELFF	TGTGCCAGTAGTAGTGCGTGGACAGGGGAGCTGTTTTTT
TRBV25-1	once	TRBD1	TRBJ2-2	CASSGGQGWSGELFF	TGTGCCAGCAGTGGAGGACAGGGGTGGTCCGGGGAGCTGTTTTTT
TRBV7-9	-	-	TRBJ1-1	CASSLDGVGTEAFF	TGTGCCAGCAGCTTAGATGGGGTGGGAACTGAAGCTTTCTTT
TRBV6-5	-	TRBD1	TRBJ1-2	CASRPLGQGLYGYTF	TGTGCCAGCAGACCTCTAGGACAGGGGCTCTATGGCTACACCTTC
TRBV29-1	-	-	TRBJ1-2	CSVGALGNTF	TGCAGCGTGGGGGCGCTGGGCAACACCTTC
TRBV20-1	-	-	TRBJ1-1	CSAPTDTEAFF	TGCAGTGCACCCACGGACACTGAAGCTTTCTTT
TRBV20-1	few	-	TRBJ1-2	CSARAGGYGYTF	TGCAGTGCTAGAGCCGGGGGGTATGGCTACACCTTC
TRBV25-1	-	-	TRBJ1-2	CASSEEEGVANYGYTF	TGTGCCAGCAGTGAGGAGGAGGGGGTAGCTAACTATGGCTACACCTTC
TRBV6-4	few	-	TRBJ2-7	CARGGYEQYF	TGTGCCAGGGGTGGATACGAGCAGTACTTC
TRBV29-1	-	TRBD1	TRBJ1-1	CSVPPLDRGFEAFF	TGCAGCGTCCCACCCTTGGACAGGGGGTTTGAAGCTTTCTTT
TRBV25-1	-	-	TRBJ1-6	CASSAEQGTNSPLHF	TGTGCCAGCAGTGCTGAACAGGGTACTAATTCACCCCTCCACTTT
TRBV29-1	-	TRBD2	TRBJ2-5	CSVENSGLEETQYF	TGCAGCGTTGAGAACTCGGGACTAGAAGAGACCCAGTACTTC
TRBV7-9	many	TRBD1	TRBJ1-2	CASSLKGGTGNYGYTF	TGTGCCAGCAGCTTAAAGGGGGGGACAGGGAACTATGGCTACACCTTC
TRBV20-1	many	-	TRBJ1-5	CSARDRRGQPQHF	TGCAGTGCTAGGGACAGAAGAGGTCAGCCCCAGCATTTT
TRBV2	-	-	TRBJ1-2	CASESGVSGYTF	TGTGCCAGCGAGTCAGGGGTCAGTGGCTACACCTTC
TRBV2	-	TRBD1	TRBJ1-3	CASSLDGGTGLDTIYF	TGTGCCAGCAGCCTCGATGGGGGGACAGGGCTAGACACCATATATTTT
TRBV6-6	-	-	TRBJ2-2	CASVVSGELFF	TGTGCCAGTGTTGTCAGCGGGGAGCTGTTTTTT
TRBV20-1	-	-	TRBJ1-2	CSVERGSANYGYTF	TGCAGCGTTGAGCGGGGCAGCGCTAACTATGGCTACACCTTC
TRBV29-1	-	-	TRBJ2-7	CSVETAGVSYEQYF	TGCAGCGTTGAAACCGCGGGCGTGTCCTACGAGCAGTACTTC
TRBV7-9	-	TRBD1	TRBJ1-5	CASSPGQGPGQPQHF	TGTGCCAGCAGCCCCGGACAGGGGCCGGGTCAGCCCCAGCATTTT
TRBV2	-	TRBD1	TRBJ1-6	CASSARRDSENSPLHF	TGTGCCAGCAGTGCCCGCCGGGACAGCGAGAATTCACCCCTCCACTTT